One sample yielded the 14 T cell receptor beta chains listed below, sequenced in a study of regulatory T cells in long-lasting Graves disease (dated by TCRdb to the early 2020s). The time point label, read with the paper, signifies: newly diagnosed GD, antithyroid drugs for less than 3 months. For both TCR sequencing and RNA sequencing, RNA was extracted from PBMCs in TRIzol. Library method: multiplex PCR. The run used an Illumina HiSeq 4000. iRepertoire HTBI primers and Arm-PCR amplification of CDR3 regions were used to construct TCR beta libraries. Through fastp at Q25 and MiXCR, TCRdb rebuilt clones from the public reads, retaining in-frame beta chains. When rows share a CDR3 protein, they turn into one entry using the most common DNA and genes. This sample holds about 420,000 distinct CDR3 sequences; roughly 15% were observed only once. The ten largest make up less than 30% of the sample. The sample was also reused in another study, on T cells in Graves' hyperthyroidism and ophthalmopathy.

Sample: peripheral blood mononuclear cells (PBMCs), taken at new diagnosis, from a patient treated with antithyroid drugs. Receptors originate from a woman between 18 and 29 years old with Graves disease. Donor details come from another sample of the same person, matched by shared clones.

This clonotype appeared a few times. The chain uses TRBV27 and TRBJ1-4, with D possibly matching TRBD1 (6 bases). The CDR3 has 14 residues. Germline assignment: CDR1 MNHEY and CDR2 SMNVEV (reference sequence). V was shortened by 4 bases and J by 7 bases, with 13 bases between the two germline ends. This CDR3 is CASSSRGFGEKLFF. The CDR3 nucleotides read TGTGCCAGCAGTTCCAGGGGTTTTGGTGAAAAACTGTTTTTT.

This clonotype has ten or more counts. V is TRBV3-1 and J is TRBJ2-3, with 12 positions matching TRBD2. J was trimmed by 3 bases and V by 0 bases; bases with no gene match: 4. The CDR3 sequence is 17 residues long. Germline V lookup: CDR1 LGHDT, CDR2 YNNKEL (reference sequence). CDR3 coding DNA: TGTGCCAGCAGCCAAGATCGTGGGACTAGCGGGACAGATACGCAGTATTTT. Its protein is CASSQDRGTSGTDTQYF.

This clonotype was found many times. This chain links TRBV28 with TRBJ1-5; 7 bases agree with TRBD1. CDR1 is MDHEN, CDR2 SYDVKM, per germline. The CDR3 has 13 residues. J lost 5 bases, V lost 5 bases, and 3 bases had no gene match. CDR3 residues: CASSIDRDQPQHF. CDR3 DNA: TGTGCCAGCAGTATCGACAGGGATCAGCCCCAGCATTTT.

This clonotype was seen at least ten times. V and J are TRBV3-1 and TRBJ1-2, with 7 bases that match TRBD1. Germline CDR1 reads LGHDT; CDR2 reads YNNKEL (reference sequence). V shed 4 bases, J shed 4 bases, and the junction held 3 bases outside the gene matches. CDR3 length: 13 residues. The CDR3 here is CASSPGGTYGYTF. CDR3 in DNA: TGTGCCAGCAGCCCAGGGGGTACCTATGGCTACACCTTC.

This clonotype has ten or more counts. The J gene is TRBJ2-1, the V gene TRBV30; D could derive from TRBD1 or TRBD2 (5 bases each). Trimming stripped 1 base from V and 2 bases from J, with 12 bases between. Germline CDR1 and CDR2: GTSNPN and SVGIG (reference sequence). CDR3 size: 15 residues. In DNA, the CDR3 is TGTGCCTGGAGTGAAGGGACCGGTCCCTACAATGAGCAGTTCTTC. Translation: CAWSEGTGPYNEQFF.

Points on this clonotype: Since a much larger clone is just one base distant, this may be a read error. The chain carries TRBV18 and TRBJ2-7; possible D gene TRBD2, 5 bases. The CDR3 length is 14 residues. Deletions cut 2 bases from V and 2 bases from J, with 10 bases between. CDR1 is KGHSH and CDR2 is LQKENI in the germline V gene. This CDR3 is CASSPARTAYEQYF. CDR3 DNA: TGTGCCAGCTCACCAGCCAGGACTGCCTACGAGCAGTACTTC.

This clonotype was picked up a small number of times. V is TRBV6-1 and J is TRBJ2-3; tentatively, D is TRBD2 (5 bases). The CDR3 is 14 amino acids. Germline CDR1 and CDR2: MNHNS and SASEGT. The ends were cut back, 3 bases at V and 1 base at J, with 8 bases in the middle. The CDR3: CASSERVGTDTQYF. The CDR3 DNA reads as TGTGCCAGCAGTGAGAGGGTCGGCACAGATACGCAGTATTTT.

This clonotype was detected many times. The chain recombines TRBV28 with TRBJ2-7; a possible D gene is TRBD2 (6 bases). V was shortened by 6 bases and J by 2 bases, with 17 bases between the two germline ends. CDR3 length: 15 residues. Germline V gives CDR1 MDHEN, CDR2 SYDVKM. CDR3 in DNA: TGTGCCAGCAGCCCACCCGGACTACCTCCCTACGAGCAGTACTTC. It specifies CASSPPGLPPYEQYF.

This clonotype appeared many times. DNA of the CDR3: TGCGCCAGCAGCCACCGGACTAGCGGCAGGGTGGGTGCAGATACGCAGTATTTT. It specifies CASSHRTSGRVGADTQYF. The chain employs TRBV4-1 and TRBJ2-3; 10 nucleotides align to TRBD2. V lost 3 bases and J lost 4; bases outside the gene matches: 13. The CDR3 is 18 amino acids. The germline gives CDR1 MGHRA, CDR2 YSYEKL.

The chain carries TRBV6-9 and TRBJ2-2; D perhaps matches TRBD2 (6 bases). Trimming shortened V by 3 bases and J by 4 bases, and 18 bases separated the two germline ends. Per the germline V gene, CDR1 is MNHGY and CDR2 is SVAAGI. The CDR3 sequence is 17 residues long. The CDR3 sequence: CASSYLPSEPFTGELFF. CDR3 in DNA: TGTGCCAGCAGTTACTTACCTAGCGAACCATTCACCGGGGAGCTGTTTTTT.

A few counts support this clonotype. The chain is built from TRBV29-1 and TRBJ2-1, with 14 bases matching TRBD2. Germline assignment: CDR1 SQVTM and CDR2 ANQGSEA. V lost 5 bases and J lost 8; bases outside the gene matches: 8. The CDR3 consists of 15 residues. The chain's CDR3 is CSVLGLAGGMYEQFF. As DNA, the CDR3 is TGCAGCGTTCTCGGACTAGCGGGAGGAATGTATGAGCAGTTCTTC.

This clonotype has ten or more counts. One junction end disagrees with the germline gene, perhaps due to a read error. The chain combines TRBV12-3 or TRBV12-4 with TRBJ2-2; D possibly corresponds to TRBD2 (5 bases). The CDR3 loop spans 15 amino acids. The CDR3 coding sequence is TGTGCCAGCAGCGCAAACAGCCCTCTAACCGGGGATCTGTTTTTT. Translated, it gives CASSANSPLTGDLFF.

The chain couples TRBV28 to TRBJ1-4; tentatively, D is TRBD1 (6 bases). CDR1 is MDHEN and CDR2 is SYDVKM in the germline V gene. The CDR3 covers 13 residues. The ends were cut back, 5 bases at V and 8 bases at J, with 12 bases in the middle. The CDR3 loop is CASSDGGFEKLFF. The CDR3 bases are TGTGCCAGCAGTGACGGGGGCTTCGAAAAACTGTTTTTT. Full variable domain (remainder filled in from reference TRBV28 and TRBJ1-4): DVKVTQSSRYLVKRTGEKVFLECVQDMDHENMFWYRQDPGLGLRLIYFSYDVKMKEKGDIPEGYSVSREKKERFSLILESASTNQTSMYLCASSDGGFEKLFFGSGTQLSVL.

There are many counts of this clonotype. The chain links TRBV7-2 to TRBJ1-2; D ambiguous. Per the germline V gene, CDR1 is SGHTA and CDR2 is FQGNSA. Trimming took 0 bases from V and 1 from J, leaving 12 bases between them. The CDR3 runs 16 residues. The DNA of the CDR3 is TGTGCCAGCAGCTTAGCTCCCAGCCATCATAACTATGGCTACACCTTC. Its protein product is CASSLAPSHHNYGYTF.